This TCR beta chain was observed in a study of blood T cell repertoires in COVID-19. Study details: Whether acute or convalescent, the COVID-19 samples came from the United States, Italy and Spain. In each case, the material was cDNA or gDNA derived from T cells, B-cell-depleted T cells, or PBMCs.

Germline V gene lookup returns CDR1 SGHTA and CDR2 FQGTGA. The CDR3 is made up of 15 amino acids. V was clipped by 5 bases and J by 2 bases; unmatched bases: 6. Per the original data handling: Amplification of reference gene primers provided the estimated nucleated cell counts. Profiled with immunoSEQ multiplex PCR; TCRdb holds only in-frame clones, not every one. That table gives V, J and clone size, and the DNA gave D and trimming. The sample contains more than 85,000 clones, about 85% of which appear only once. The receptor was derived from a man aged 50-60 years with acute or convalescent COVID-19. The chain joins TRBV7-3 to TRBJ2-1, with TRBD2 matching 7 bases. Material: peripheral blood. CDR3 nucleotide sequence: TGTGCCAGCAGCCCTACTAGCGCGACCTACAATGAGCAGTTCTTC. Protein: CASSPTSATYNEQFF.